The 16 T cell receptor beta chains in this list originate from one sample, sequenced in a study of blood T cell repertoires in COVID-19. Using immunoSEQ multiplex PCR, the repertoire was profiled, and TCRdb retains in-frame clones only, with some absent. The repertoire has 200,000 to 300,000 clones, about 90% of them found once; the top ten carry just over 3%. Material: peripheral blood. The source is a woman in her 30s who had recovered from COVID-19.

The chain joins TRBV27 to TRBJ2-3; no reliable D call. The CDR3 is 12 residues long. Germline V gene sequence: CDR1 MNHEY, CDR2 SMNVEV (reference sequence). Trimming shortened V by 6 bases and J by 6 bases, and 10 bases separated the two germline ends. CDR3 sequence (DNA): TGTGCCAGCAGCTCTCGGGTGGATACGCAGTATTTT. Translating it yields CASSSRVDTQYF.

The chain uses TRBV2 and TRBJ1-2, with 7 bases matching TRBD1. After removal of 8 bases from V and 5 bases from J, the junction contained 8 bases not matched to a gene. The CDR3 length is 13 residues. Germline V gives CDR1 SNHLY, CDR2 FYNNEI. The CDR3 nucleotides are TGTGCCAGCGTAGGGACAGACAGATATGGCTACACCTTC. Amino acid sequence: CASVGTDRYGYTF.

The sample holds one count of this clone. The chain joins TRBV27 to TRBJ2-7; possibly TRBD1 for D (5 bases). The V end was cut by 3 bases, the J end by 3 bases, with 9 bases between. Germline V gene data show CDR1 as MNHEY and CDR2 as SMNVEV (reference sequence). The CDR3 is made up of 13 amino acids. The CDR3 DNA sequence: TGTGCCAGCAGTTTGTCCCAGGGCTACGAGCAGTACTTC. Amino acids: CASSLSQGYEQYF.

This chain links TRBV29-1 with TRBJ2-7; 7 nucleotides agree with TRBD1. Per the germline V gene, CDR1 is SQVTM and CDR2 is ANQGSEA. The CDR3 has 14 amino acids. The V gene end was trimmed by 7 bases and the J gene end by 5 bases; junction bases not matched to a gene: 14. Here the CDR3 reads CSALGTVETHEQYF. CDR3 coding DNA: TGCAGCGCCCTGGGGACAGTTGAGACCCACGAGCAGTACTTC.

In DNA form, the CDR3 reads TGTGCCAGCAGCTTAGCGCGACTGAACACCGGGGAGCTGTTTTTT. Amino acids: CASSLARLNTGELFF. The V gene is TRBV7-9, the J gene TRBJ2-2; D is unclear. The V end was cut by 0 bases, the J end by 1 base, with 6 bases between. Germline V gene lookup returns CDR1 SEHNR and CDR2 FQNEAQ (reference sequence). CDR3 length equals 15 residues.

This clone was seen more than once but under ten times. The chain uses TRBV5-1 and TRBJ2-1; 7 bases line up with TRBD1. Losses at the gene ends were 4 bases for V and 8 bases for J; bases not matched to a gene: 15. Looked up from germline, CDR1 is SGHRS and CDR2 is YFSETQ. The CDR3 runs 16 residues. This CDR3 is CASSPTTGFGNDEQFF. The CDR3 DNA reads TGCGCCAGCAGCCCGACGACAGGGTTCGGGAACGATGAGCAGTTCTTC.

The CDR3 region is CASSIVSANYGYTF. CDR3 in DNA: TGTGCCAGTAGTATTGTGTCAGCTAACTATGGCTACACCTTC. This rearrangement joins TRBV19 to TRBJ1-2, with no clear D. Germline CDR1 is LNHDA and CDR2 is SQIVND (reference sequence). This CDR3 is built from 14 residues. V was trimmed by 3 bases and J by 0 bases, leaving 8 bases between them.

The chain uses TRBV6-5 and TRBJ2-1; 9 nucleotides align to TRBD1. V was clipped by 6 bases and J by 4 bases; unmatched bases: 4. The CDR3 runs 14 residues. The V gene's germline CDR1 is MNHEY and CDR2 SVGAGI. In DNA form, the CDR3 reads TGTGCCAGCAGCATACAGGGGGCATACAATGAGCAGTTCTTC. Protein sequence: CASSIQGAYNEQFF.

This clone was seen a few times. The chain employs TRBV30 and TRBJ1-4; D unresolved. Trimming left V 0 bases short and J 4 bases short, with 6 bases between. Germline V gives CDR1 GTSNPN, CDR2 SVGIG (reference sequence). The CDR3 is 13 amino acids. CDR3 in DNA: TGTGCCTGGAGTGTCGGGTATAATGAAAAACTGTTTTTT. Its protein product is CAWSVGYNEKLFF. The full variable domain, in which reference TRBV30 and TRBJ1-4 provide the parts outside the CDR3, is SQTIHQWPATLVQPVGSPLSLECTVEGTSNPNLYWYRQAAGRGLQLLFYSVGIGQISSEVPQNLSASRPQDRQFILSSKKLLLSDSGFYLCAWSVGYNEKLFFGSGTQLSVL.

The chain combines TRBV4-2 with TRBJ2-7; 10 nucleotides match TRBD1. Unmatched junction bases numbered 11, after V lost 1 base and J lost 2 bases. Looked up from germline, CDR1 is LGHNA and CDR2 is YNFKEQ. This CDR3 spans 18 amino acids. Here the CDR3 reads CASSQVGTGDFEPYEQYF. CDR3 coding DNA: TGTGCCAGCAGCCAAGTCGGGACAGGGGACTTCGAACCCTACGAGCAGTACTTC.

The chain is built from TRBV19 and TRBJ1-3; tentative D call: TRBD1 (5 bases). Deletions cut 4 bases from V and 0 bases from J, with 16 bases between. The CDR3 has 17 amino acids. The germline gives CDR1 LNHDA, CDR2 SQIVND (reference sequence). This CDR3 reads CASSTPRRQSSGNTIYF. In DNA, the CDR3 is TGTGCCAGTAGTACTCCCAGGCGACAGAGCTCTGGAAACACCATATATTTT.

CDR3 in amino acids: CASSPRQADWGYTF. The CDR3, as DNA: TGTGCCAGCAGCCCGCGACAGGCGGACTGGGGCTACACCTTC. The V and J genes are TRBV7-9 and TRBJ1-2; a weak D match, TRBD1 (6 bases). This CDR3 contains 14 residues. V lost 5 bases, J lost 8 bases, and 18 bases lay in between. Germline lookup yields CDR1 SEHNR and CDR2 FQNEAQ (reference sequence).

This chain uses TRBV6-5 with TRBJ2-7; the D gene is possibly TRBD2 (7 bases). The CDR3 has 13 residues. Trimming stripped 8 bases from V and 1 base from J, with 12 bases between. The V gene's germline CDR1 is MNHEY and CDR2 SVGAGI. The CDR3 is CASGGGTSYEQYF. For the CDR3, the DNA is TGTGCCAGCGGGGGGGGGACATCCTACGAGCAGTACTTC.

This sequence joins TRBV18 and TRBJ1-2, with TRBD1 identical over 8 bases. V was pared by 2 bases and J by 8 bases, with 7 bases of the junction left unmatched. The germline V gene has CDR1 KGHSH and CDR2 LQKENI. The length of the CDR3 is 14 residues. The CDR3 loop reads CASSPIGQGGGYTF. In DNA form, the CDR3 reads TGTGCCAGCTCACCAATTGGACAGGGAGGAGGCTACACCTTC. The full variable domain, its missing parts supplied by reference TRBV18 and TRBJ1-2, is NAGVMQNPRHLVRRRGQEARLRCSPMKGHSHVYWYRQLPEEGLKFMVYLQKENIIDESGMPKERFSAEFPKEGPSILRIQQVVRGDSAAYFCASSPIGQGGGYTFGSGTRLTVV.

The chain carries TRBV7-9 and TRBJ1-1, with D possibly being TRBD1 (5 bases). Deletions cut 4 bases from V and 4 bases from J, with 7 bases between. This CDR3 has 12 amino acids. Germline values: CDR1 SEHNR, CDR2 FQNEAQ (reference sequence). This CDR3 is CASSSGGTEAFF. The CDR3 region has the DNA TGTGCCAGCAGCTCCGGGGGCACTGAAGCTTTCTTT.

The rearrangement joins TRBV5-5 to TRBJ2-7; no firm D call. CDR3 size: 11 residues. The V gene lost 3 bases and the J gene lost 6 bases, with 7 bases spanning the gap. Germline CDR1 SGHKS, CDR2 YYEKEE (reference sequence). The DNA of the CDR3 is TGTGCCAGCAGCTGGGCATCCGAGCAGTACTTC. Protein product: CASSWASEQYF.